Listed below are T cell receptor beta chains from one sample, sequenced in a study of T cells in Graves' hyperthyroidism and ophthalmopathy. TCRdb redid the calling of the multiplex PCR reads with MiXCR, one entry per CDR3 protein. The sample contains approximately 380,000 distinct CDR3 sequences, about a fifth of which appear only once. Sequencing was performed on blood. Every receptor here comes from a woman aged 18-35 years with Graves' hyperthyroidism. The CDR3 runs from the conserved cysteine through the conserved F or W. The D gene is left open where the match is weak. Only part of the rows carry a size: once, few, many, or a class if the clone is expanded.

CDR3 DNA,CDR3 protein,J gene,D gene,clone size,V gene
TGCGCCAGCAGTCTGGAGGGTCGGGAGCAGTACTTC,CASSLEGREQYF,TRBJ2-7,NA,many,TRBV5-1
TGTGCCAGCGGAATGGGTCGGGATTTGCAGCCCCAGCATTTT,CASGMGRDLQPQHF,TRBJ1-5,NA,few,TRBV9
TGTGCCAGCAGTACCTTGCGGCCTACCCATGGACAGGGGAACTATGGCTACACCTTC,CASSTLRPTHGQGNYGYTF,TRBJ1-2,TRBD1,many,TRBV27
TGCAGTGCTAGACCGGGCTCGGGGGACAACCAAGAGACCCAGTACTTC,CSARPGSGDNQETQYF,TRBJ2-5,NA,many,TRBV20-1
TGTGCCAGTAGTATTGGGGCCCATCAGCCCCAGCATTTT,CASSIGAHQPQHF,TRBJ1-5,NA,many,TRBV19
TGTGCCAGCACCGAATCGGGGGGCCGGGATGGCTACACCTTC,CASTESGGRDGYTF,TRBJ1-2,NA,many,TRBV12-3/TRBV12-4
TGTGCCAGCAGGACTGGACTAGCGGGGGGAGAGCAGTTCTTC,CASRTGLAGGEQFF,TRBJ2-1,TRBD2,many,TRBV6-1
TGTGCCAGCAGCTTAGACCACACCTCTTATGGCTACACCTTC,CASSLDHTSYGYTF,TRBJ1-2,NA,NA,TRBV11-2
TGTGCCAGCAGCTTAGCGGGGGCAGAGAGTTCCTATGGCTACACCTTC,CASSLAGAESSYGYTF,TRBJ1-2,NA,many,TRBV11-1
TGCGCCAGCAGCTTGCTTACGTACCAAGAGACCCAGTACTTC,CASSLLTYQETQYF,TRBJ2-5,NA,many,TRBV5-1
TGCAGCGTTGATCAGGGGGCAGGAGGCTACACCTTC,CSVDQGAGGYTF,TRBJ1-2,TRBD1,many,TRBV29-1
TGTGCCAGCAGCTTACCCCCACTAGCGGGGGTCTACGAGCAGTACTTC,CASSLPPLAGVYEQYF,TRBJ2-7,TRBD2,NA,TRBV11-2
TGCGCCAGCAGCATCGTTCGGCACGAGCAGTACTTC,CASSIVRHEQYF,TRBJ2-7,NA,few,TRBV5-1
TGTGCCAGCAGTTACAAAGGGGGCGAGGGCTACACCTTC,CASSYKGGEGYTF,TRBJ1-2,TRBD1,many,TRBV6-5
TGTGCCAGCAGTTTAGGGCGGGGGATTACCGGGGAGCTGTTTTTT,CASSLGRGITGELFF,TRBJ2-2,TRBD2,many,TRBV12-3/TRBV12-4
TGTGCCAGCAGCCACGCCTCCGTGGGGGTAAACTATGGCTACACCTTC,CASSHASVGVNYGYTF,TRBJ1-2,NA,many,TRBV4-2
TGTGCCAGCAGCTTACCGAGGAGGGGAGTCAACTATGGCTACACCTTC,CASSLPRRGVNYGYTF,TRBJ1-2,NA,many,TRBV11-1
TGTGCCAGCAGCTTAGCGCGTCTAGCGGGGGACTCTGGGGCCAACGTCCTGACTTTC,CASSLARLAGDSGANVLTF,TRBJ2-6,TRBD2,NA,TRBV7-2
TGTGCCAGCAGTGAATTAGCGGGGGGGCTGGTGTTTGTCAAAAACATTCAGTACTTC,CASSELAGGLVFVKNIQYF,TRBJ2-4,TRBD2,many,TRBV6-1
TGTGCCAGCAGTTCCTTAGCGGGGGGTTTGTCGGAGACCCAGTACTTC,CASSSLAGGLSETQYF,TRBJ2-5,TRBD2,many,TRBV27
TGTGCCAGCAGAACGACCGCCGACTATGGCTACACCTTC,CASRTTADYGYTF,TRBJ1-2,NA,many,TRBV12-3/TRBV12-4
TGTGCCAGCACCCCCTCGTTTAGCTCCTACGAGCAGTACTTC,CASTPSFSSYEQYF,TRBJ2-7,NA,many,TRBV27
TGCAGTGCTAGTATCGGTGTGGGGACACCAGAGACCCAGTACTTC,CSASIGVGTPETQYF,TRBJ2-5,NA,many,TRBV20-1
TGTGCCAGCAGCTCGGGACTAGAAAAAGAGACCCAGTACTTC,CASSSGLEKETQYF,TRBJ2-5,TRBD2,few,TRBV12-3/TRBV12-4
TGTGCCAGCAGTGAATTAGGTAGCGGCCCCTACGAGCAGTACTTC,CASSELGSGPYEQYF,TRBJ2-7,NA,NA,TRBV6-1
TGTGCCAGTAAAGGGGGCAACTATGGCTACACCTTC,CASKGGNYGYTF,TRBJ1-2,TRBD1,few,TRBV19
TGTGCCAGCAGTTTGTACCTTAAAAACATTCAGTACTTC,CASSLYLKNIQYF,TRBJ2-4,NA,NA,TRBV28
TGTGCCAGCAGTTACCGCAGACAGAGTCAGCCCCAGCATTTT,CASSYRRQSQPQHF,TRBJ1-5,NA,many,TRBV6-5
TGTGCTAGTGGGGATTGGGGGGCCTATGGCTACACCTTC,CASGDWGAYGYTF,TRBJ1-2,NA,few,TRBV12-5
TGTGCCAGCAGTGCCTTCTCGACTAGCGGGGGGACCGAGCAGTACTTC,CASSAFSTSGGTEQYF,TRBJ2-7,TRBD2,many,TRBV6-1
TGTGCCAGCAGTTCATGGGTGCCGGGGGGCGGGGAGACCCAGTACTTC,CASSSWVPGGGETQYF,TRBJ2-5,NA,many,TRBV12-3/TRBV12-4
TGTGCCAGCAGTTCCCCCAGGGACGATCAGCCCCAGCATTTT,CASSSPRDDQPQHF,TRBJ1-5,NA,few,TRBV6-5
TGCAGCGTTGAAGAACAGGGGGTTGGCGGCTACACCTTC,CSVEEQGVGGYTF,TRBJ1-2,TRBD1,many,TRBV29-1
TGCAGTACCCGACCATGGGGGGCTTCCTACGAGCAGTACTTC,CSTRPWGASYEQYF,TRBJ2-7,NA,many,TRBV20-1
TGTGCCAGCAGTGTCTCTCAGGGAGGGGAGACCCAGTACTTC,CASSVSQGGETQYF,TRBJ2-5,TRBD2,many,TRBV6-1
TGTGCCAGCAGTTCGGGACAGGTGAATCAGCCCCAGCATTTT,CASSSGQVNQPQHF,TRBJ1-5,TRBD1,NA,TRBV6-2/TRBV6-3
TGTGCCAGCAGCCCACGCAACGCAGGAGGCTACACCTTC,CASSPRNAGGYTF,TRBJ1-2,NA,many,TRBV6-1
TGTGCCAGCAGTTTATGGGACAGCGACCTAGGCTACACCTTC,CASSLWDSDLGYTF,TRBJ1-2,NA,many,TRBV28
TGTGCCAGCAGCGTAGGGGGACTGCCGAACTATGGCTACACCTTC,CASSVGGLPNYGYTF,TRBJ1-2,NA,many,TRBV9
TGTGCCGGCGCGGGACAGCGGGGGACTGAAGCTTTCTTT,CAGAGQRGTEAFF,TRBJ1-1,TRBD1,many,TRBV2
TGTGCCAGCAGCGCGATACGACAGGGTGGACGCACTGAAGCTTTCTTT,CASSAIRQGGRTEAFF,TRBJ1-1,TRBD1,many,TRBV9
TGTGCCAGCAGCTTGGATGTAGGGACCCAGTACTTC,CASSLDVGTQYF,TRBJ2-5,NA,NA,TRBV11-1
TGTGCCAGCGGCGGGCCTGCCCCTTCCTACGAGCAGTACTTC,CASGGPAPSYEQYF,TRBJ2-7,NA,many,TRBV2
TGCGCCAGCAGCTTGGATTTCGACGAGTCCGTTTACACCGGGGAGCTGTTTTTT,CASSLDFDESVYTGELFF,TRBJ2-2,NA,many,TRBV5-1
TGTGCCAGCAGCTTAAATAGACCAGGGGGTAAGACTGAAGCTTTCTTT,CASSLNRPGGKTEAFF,TRBJ1-1,TRBD1,many,TRBV13
TGTGCCAGCAGTTTAACACCGGACAGCTACGAGCAGTACTTC,CASSLTPDSYEQYF,TRBJ2-7,NA,NA,TRBV12-3/TRBV12-4
TGTGCCAGCAGTTACGGGACAGGCTACGAGCAGTACTTC,CASSYGTGYEQYF,TRBJ2-7,TRBD1,many,TRBV6-5
TGTGCCAGCACCCCGACCAGAACCTCCTACGAGCAGTACTTC,CASTPTRTSYEQYF,TRBJ2-7,NA,many,TRBV27
TGTGCCAGCAGTTACTCAGGGGGGACCCAGTACTTC,CASSYSGGTQYF,TRBJ2-5,NA,many,TRBV6-5
TGCGCCAGCAGCCAAGATCCAGGGCATTGGGGGTATACTAACTATGGCTACACCTTC,CASSQDPGHWGYTNYGYTF,TRBJ1-2,NA,many,TRBV4-1
TGTGCCAGCAGCGAAAAACAGGGAGAATTGAGACACGAGCAGTACTTC,CASSEKQGELRHEQYF,TRBJ2-7,NA,NA,TRBV9
TGCGCCAGCGGGAACGGACAGGTTCCTTATGGCTACACCTTC,CASGNGQVPYGYTF,TRBJ1-2,TRBD1,many,TRBV5-1
TGTGCCAGCAGTTGGGTCAGGGCAACCTACGAGCAGTACTTC,CASSWVRATYEQYF,TRBJ2-7,NA,many,TRBV28
TGCGCCAGCAGCCCCGAGTTCTCGTACCAAGAGACCCAGTACTTC,CASSPEFSYQETQYF,TRBJ2-5,NA,NA,TRBV5-1
TGTGCCAGCAGTTCCCGCCAGACAGGGGATGCTTTCTTT,CASSSRQTGDAFF,TRBJ1-1,TRBD1,NA,TRBV12-3/TRBV12-4
TGCGCCAGCAGCCGAGGACTAGCGGGGGGTTCCAGCTCCTACGAGCAGTACTTC,CASSRGLAGGSSSYEQYF,TRBJ2-7,TRBD2,many,TRBV4-1
TGTGCCAGCAGTTTAACCAAACTAGCGGGGATTGGGGAGACCCAGTACTTC,CASSLTKLAGIGETQYF,TRBJ2-5,TRBD2,NA,TRBV28
TGTGCCAGCAGTCTTAGGGACAGGGAGTATGGCACTGAAGCTTTCTTT,CASSLRDREYGTEAFF,TRBJ1-1,TRBD1,many,TRBV6-5
TGCAGTGCTTTCCCCCTCCGACAGGGCGAATACCGATACGAGCAGTACTTC,CSAFPLRQGEYRYEQYF,TRBJ2-7,TRBD1,many,TRBV20-1